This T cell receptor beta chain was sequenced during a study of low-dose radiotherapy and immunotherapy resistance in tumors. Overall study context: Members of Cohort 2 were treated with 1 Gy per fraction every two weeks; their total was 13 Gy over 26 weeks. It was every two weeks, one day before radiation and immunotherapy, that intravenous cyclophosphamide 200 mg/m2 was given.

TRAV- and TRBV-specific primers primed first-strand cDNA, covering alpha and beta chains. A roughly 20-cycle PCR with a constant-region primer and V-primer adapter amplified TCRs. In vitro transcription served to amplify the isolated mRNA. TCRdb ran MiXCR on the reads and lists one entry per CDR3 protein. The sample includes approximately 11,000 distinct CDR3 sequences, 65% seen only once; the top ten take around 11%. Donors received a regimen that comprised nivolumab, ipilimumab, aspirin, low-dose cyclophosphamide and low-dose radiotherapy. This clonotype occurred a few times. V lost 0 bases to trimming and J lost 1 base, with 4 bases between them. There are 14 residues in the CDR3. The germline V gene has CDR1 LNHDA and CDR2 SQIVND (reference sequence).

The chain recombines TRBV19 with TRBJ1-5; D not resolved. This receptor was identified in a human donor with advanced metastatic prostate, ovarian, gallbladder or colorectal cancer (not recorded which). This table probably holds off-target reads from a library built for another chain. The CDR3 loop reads CASSIDSSNQPQHF. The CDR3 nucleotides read TGTGCCAGTAGTATAGACAGCAGCAATCAGCCCCAGCATTTT.